The clone carrying this T cell receptor (beta chain) occurred many times. The antigen remains unidentified. These data belong to a study of T cells in Graves' hyperthyroidism and ophthalmopathy. Study-wide points: Peripheral blood also featured most of the thyroid clonotypes expanded above 0.001.

Disease duration was under 3 months in the ophthalmopathy patients, who also had a Clinical Activity Score of at least 3 and a NOSPECS grade of at least 4. Diagnoses were made from clinical symptoms, serum measures (thyroxine and TRAb), thyroid ultrasound and orbital computed tomography. TCR beta CDR3 regions were amplified from RNA transcripts. A set of HTBI primers served as the primers for a first-round RT-PCR of the TCR CDR3. TCRdb reprocessed the multiplex PCR reads with MiXCR, giving one entry per CDR3 protein. The sample carries approximately 380,000 distinct CDR3 sequences, about a fifth recorded once. Germline values: CDR1 DFQATT, CDR2 SNEGSKA (reference sequence). This CDR3 spans 13 amino acids. V was cut by 1 base and J by 3 bases, with 9 bases left in between.

The sample consisted of blood. The clonotype was recovered from a man aged 18 to 30 with Graves' ophthalmopathy. The rearrangement links TRBV20-1 to TRBJ1-1; D might be TRBD1 (5 bases). DNA for the CDR3: TGCAGTGCTAGAGGGGGGGGACACACTGAAGCTTTCTTT. This codes for CSARGGGHTEAFF.